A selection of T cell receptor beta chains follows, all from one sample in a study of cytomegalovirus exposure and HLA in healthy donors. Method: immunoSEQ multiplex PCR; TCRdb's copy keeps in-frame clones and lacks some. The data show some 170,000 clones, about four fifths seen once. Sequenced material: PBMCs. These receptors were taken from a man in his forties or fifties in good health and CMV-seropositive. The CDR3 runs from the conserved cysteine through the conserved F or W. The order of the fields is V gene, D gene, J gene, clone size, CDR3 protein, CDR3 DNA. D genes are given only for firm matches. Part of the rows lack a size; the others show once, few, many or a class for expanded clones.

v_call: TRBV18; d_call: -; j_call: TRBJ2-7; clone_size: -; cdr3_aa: CASSPPSTYSYEQYF; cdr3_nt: TGTGCCAGCTCACCGCCTTCAACATACTCCTACGAGCAGTACTTC
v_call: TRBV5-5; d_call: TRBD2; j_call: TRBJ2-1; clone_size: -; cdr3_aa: CASSSSPSGRPIDNEQFF; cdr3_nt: TGTGCCAGCAGCTCAAGCCCTAGCGGGAGGCCAATCGACAATGAGCAGTTCTTC
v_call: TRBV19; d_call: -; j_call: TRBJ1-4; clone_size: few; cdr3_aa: CASERTAGNEKLFF; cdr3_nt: TGTGCCAGTGAAAGGACAGCGGGAAATGAAAAACTGTTTTTT
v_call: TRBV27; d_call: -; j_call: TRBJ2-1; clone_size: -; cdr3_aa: CASSPRLSHNEQFF; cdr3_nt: TGTGCCAGCAGTCCTAGACTATCCCACAATGAGCAGTTCTTC
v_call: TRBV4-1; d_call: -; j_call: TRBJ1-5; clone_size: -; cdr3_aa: CASSQSPLKRGEDSNQPQHF; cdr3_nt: TGCGCCAGCAGCCAAAGCCCTTTAAAACGTGGGGAGGATAGCAATCAGCCCCAGCATTTT
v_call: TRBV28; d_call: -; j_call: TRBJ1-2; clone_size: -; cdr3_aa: CASSLRRTGGGYTF; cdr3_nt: TGTGCCAGCAGTTTAAGGAGGACGGGGGGTGGCTACACCTTC
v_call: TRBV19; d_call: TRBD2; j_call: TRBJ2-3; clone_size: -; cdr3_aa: CASSIAGGSTDTQYF; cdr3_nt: TGTGCCAGTAGTATCGCGGGGGGATCCACAGATACGCAGTATTTT
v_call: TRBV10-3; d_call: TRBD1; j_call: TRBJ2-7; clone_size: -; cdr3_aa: CAIRNPRDSQSYEQYF; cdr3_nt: TGTGCCATCAGGAACCCCCGGGACAGCCAATCCTACGAGCAGTACTTC
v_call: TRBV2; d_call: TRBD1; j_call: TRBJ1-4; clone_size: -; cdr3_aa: CASSEDRGPEKLFF; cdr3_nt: TGTGCCAGCAGTGAGGACAGGGGGCCTGAAAAACTGTTTTTT
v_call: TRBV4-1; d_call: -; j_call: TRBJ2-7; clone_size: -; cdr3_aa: CASSQDRSIYYEQYF; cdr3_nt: TGCGCCAGCAGCCAAGATCGGAGCATCTACTACGAGCAGTACTTC
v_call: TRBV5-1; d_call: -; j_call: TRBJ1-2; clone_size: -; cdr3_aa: CASSLAGGGARGYTF; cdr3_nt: TGCGCCAGCAGCTTGGCCGGCGGCGGGGCCCGGGGCTACACCTTC
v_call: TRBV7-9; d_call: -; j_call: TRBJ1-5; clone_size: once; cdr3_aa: CASSRQDSNQPQHF; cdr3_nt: TGTGCCAGCAGCCGACAAGATAGCAATCAGCCCCAGCATTTT
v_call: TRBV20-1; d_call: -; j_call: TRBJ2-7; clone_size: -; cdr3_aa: CSASYSYEQYF; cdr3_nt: TGCAGTGCTAGCTACTCCTACGAGCAGTACTTC
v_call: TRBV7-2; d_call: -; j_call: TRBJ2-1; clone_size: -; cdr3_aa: CASSVSGYEQFF; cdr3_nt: TGTGCCAGCAGCGTTAGCGGATATGAGCAGTTCTTC
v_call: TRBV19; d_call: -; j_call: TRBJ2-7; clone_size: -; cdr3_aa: CASSMRSGVAYEQYF; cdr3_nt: TGTGCCAGTAGTATGAGGTCGGGGGTAGCCTACGAGCAGTACTTC
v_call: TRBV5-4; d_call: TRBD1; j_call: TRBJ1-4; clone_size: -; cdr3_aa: CASSPDRRNEKLFF; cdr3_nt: TGTGCCAGCAGCCCGGACAGGAGAAATGAAAAACTGTTTTTT
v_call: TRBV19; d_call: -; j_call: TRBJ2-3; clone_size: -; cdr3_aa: CASSISQGTDTQYF; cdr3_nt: TGTGCCAGTAGTATCTCCCAGGGAACAGATACGCAGTATTTT
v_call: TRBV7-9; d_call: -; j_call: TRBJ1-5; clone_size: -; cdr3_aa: CASSPGSTGGNQPQHF; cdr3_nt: TGTGCCAGCAGCCCCGGCTCAACCGGGGGCAATCAGCCCCAGCATTTT
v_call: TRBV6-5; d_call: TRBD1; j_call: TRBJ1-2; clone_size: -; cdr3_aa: CASRKDREAGYGYTF; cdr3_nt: TGTGCCAGCAGGAAAGACAGGGAAGCGGGCTATGGCTACACCTTC
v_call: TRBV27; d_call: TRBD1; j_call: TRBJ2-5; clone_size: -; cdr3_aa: CASSTGTEFTKQYF; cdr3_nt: TGTGCCAGCAGTACCGGGACAGAATTTACGAAGCAGTACTTC
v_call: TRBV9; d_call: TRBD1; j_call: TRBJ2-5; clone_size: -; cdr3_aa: CASSQGQAWETQYF; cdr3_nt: TGTGCCAGCAGCCAAGGACAGGCTTGGGAGACCCAGTACTTC
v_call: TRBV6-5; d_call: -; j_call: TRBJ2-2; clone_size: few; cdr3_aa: CATHVGPGELFF; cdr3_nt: TGTGCCACCCACGTGGGGCCCGGGGAGCTGTTTTTT
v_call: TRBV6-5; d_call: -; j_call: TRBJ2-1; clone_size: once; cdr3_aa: CASSYSVEGGEQFF; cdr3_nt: TGTGCCAGCAGTTACTCGGTAGAGGGCGGTGAGCAGTTCTTC
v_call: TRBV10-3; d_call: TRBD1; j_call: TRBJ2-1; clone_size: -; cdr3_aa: CAISGRTGSSNEQFF; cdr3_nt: TGTGCCATCAGTGGTCGGACAGGGTCATCCAATGAGCAGTTCTTC
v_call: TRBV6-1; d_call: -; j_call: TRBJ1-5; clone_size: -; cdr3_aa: CASSEGRNQPQHF; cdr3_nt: TGTGCCAGCAGTGAAGGCAGGAATCAGCCCCAGCATTTT